This is a list of T cell receptor beta chains from one sample in a study of cytotoxic CD8 clonotypes in ibrutinib-treated CLL. Sequencing used immunoSEQ multiplex PCR; TCRdb keeps in-frame clones, though not all of them. The table shows 35,000 to 45,000 clones, with 71% occurring only once. Sequences were derived from PBMCs, sampled at disease progression, from a patient treated with ibrutinib. These receptors were collected from a human donor with chronic lymphocytic leukemia. Each CDR3 is given with its conserved first and last residue. The order of the fields is V gene, D gene, clone size, J gene, CDR3 protein, CDR3 DNA. A D gene is named only where the DNA matches it firmly. The listing skips clone size in some rows; elsewhere it reads once, few, many or a size class.

TRBV11-2	.	.	TRBJ1-4	CASSEGTFYNEKLFF	TGTGCCAGCAGCGAGGGGACATTTTATAATGAAAAACTGTTTTTT
TRBV5-1	.	.	TRBJ2-3	CASSLVGRGTADTQYF	TGCGCCAGCAGCTTGGTCGGACGGGGAACGGCAGATACGCAGTATTTT
TRBV2	.	.	TRBJ2-2	CASSEAGLGTGELFF	TGTGCCAGCAGTGAAGCGGGGCTAGGTACCGGGGAGCTGTTTTTT
TRBV11-1	.	few	TRBJ1-1	CASSPSWRENTEAFF	TGTGCCAGCAGTCCCAGTTGGAGGGAGAACACTGAAGCTTTCTTT
TRBV6-1	.	.	TRBJ1-2	CASGRAAGTF	TGTGCCAGCGGTAGGGCCGCGGGGACCTTC
TRBV19	.	few	TRBJ1-5	CASSEGPGGQPQHF	TGTGCCAGTAGCGAAGGACCGGGAGGTCAGCCCCAGCATTTT
TRBV9	.	.	TRBJ2-5	CASSGSAGRTGETQYF	TGTGCCAGCAGCGGATCCGCCGGCCGGACGGGAGAGACCCAGTACTTC
TRBV19	.	few	TRBJ1-5	CASSIEGERPQHF	TGTGCCAGTAGTATTGAAGGGGAACGGCCCCAGCATTTT
TRBV5-6	TRBD1	few	TRBJ2-7	CASTPSGGRARYEQYF	TGTGCCAGCACCCCTTCAGGGGGTAGGGCTCGCTACGAGCAGTACTTC
TRBV4-2	.	few	TRBJ1-1	CASRSTGNTEAFF	TGTGCCAGCAGATCCACAGGGAACACTGAAGCTTTCTTT
TRBV13	.	.	TRBJ2-5	CASSLNLLPQETQYF	TGTGCCAGCAGCTTAAATTTGTTGCCCCAGGAGACCCAGTACTTC
TRBV5-1	TRBD2	.	TRBJ2-2	CASSLTSGGLANTGELFF	TGCGCCAGCAGCTTGACTAGCGGGGGCCTCGCGAACACCGGGGAGCTGTTTTTT
TRBV5-4	.	.	TRBJ1-1	CASSLASSRGNTEAFF	TGTGCCAGCAGCTTGGCCTCGTCCCGGGGGAACACTGAAGCTTTCTTT
TRBV9	.	few	TRBJ2-3	CASSVAVGDTQYF	TGTGCCAGCAGCGTAGCTGTGGGGGATACGCAGTATTTT
TRBV5-1	.	.	TRBJ2-7	CASSLVQGSYEQYF	TGCGCCAGCAGCTTGGTGCAGGGTTCCTACGAGCAGTACTTC
TRBV27	.	.	TRBJ1-1	CASSQWGGQPEAFF	TGTGCCAGCAGTCAATGGGGTGGGCAACCTGAAGCTTTCTTT
TRBV19	.	once	TRBJ2-3	CASSSPGAQYF	TGTGCCAGTAGTAGTCCAGGGGCGCAGTATTTT
TRBV6-5	TRBD1	few	TRBJ2-1	CASSYGGTGGYNEQFF	TGTGCCAGCAGTTACGGCGGGACAGGGGGCTACAATGAGCAGTTCTTC
TRBV6-1	.	.	TRBJ1-1	CASSEATGNTEAFF	TGTGCCAGCAGTGAAGCCACGGGGAACACTGAAGCTTTCTTT
TRBV6-6	TRBD1	.	TRBJ1-3	CASSPNPGQTIYF	TGTGCCAGCAGCCCAAACCCGGGACAGACCATATATTTT
TRBV16	.	.	TRBJ2-2	CASSLTGELFF	TGTGCCAGCAGCCTCACCGGGGAGCTGTTTTTT
TRBV13	.	.	TRBJ2-3	CASSNRDTDTQYF	TGTGCCAGCTCTAACAGGGACACAGATACGCAGTATTTT
TRBV5-1	TRBD1	.	TRBJ2-2	CASSFGTGGNTGELFF	TGCGCCAGCAGCTTCGGGACAGGGGGGAACACCGGGGAGCTGTTTTTT
TRBV5-1	.	.	TRBJ1-5	CASSSGIAQPQHF	TGCGCCAGCAGCTCAGGGATCGCTCAGCCCCAGCATTTT
TRBV5-1	.	.	TRBJ2-1	CASSFNGYNEQFF	TGCGCCAGCAGCTTTAACGGCTACAATGAGCAGTTCTTC
TRBV5-1	.	.	TRBJ2-1	CASSLQGQLYNEQFF	TGCGCCAGCAGTTTACAGGGCCAGCTCTACAATGAGCAGTTCTTC
TRBV18	TRBD2	once	TRBJ2-2	CASSDPGLAGFTGELFF	TGTGCCAGCTCAGATCCGGGACTAGCGGGGTTCACCGGGGAGCTGTTTTTT
TRBV15	.	.	TRBJ1-4	CATSRDRQATTNEKLFF	TGTGCCACCAGCAGAGATCGGCAGGCCACAACTAATGAAAAACTGTTTTTT
TRBV5-1	TRBD1	once	TRBJ1-1	CASSATGSTEAFF	TGCGCCAGCAGCGCGACAGGGAGCACTGAAGCTTTCTTT
TRBV28	TRBD1	many	TRBJ2-7	CASSYRPGTGDAYEQYF	TGTGCCAGCAGCTACCGACCCGGGACAGGGGACGCCTACGAGCAGTACTTC
TRBV6-1	.	.	TRBJ2-7	CASSHTYEQYF	TGTGCCAGCAGCCACACCTACGAGCAGTACTTC
TRBV14	TRBD1	.	TRBJ1-4	CASSRGRRTGEEKLFF	TGTGCCAGCAGCCGGGGGCGTCGGACAGGGGAAGAAAAACTGTTTTTT